These T cell receptor beta chains were read from a single sample in a study of cytomegalovirus exposure and HLA in healthy donors. Profiling relied on immunoSEQ multiplex PCR, and the TCRdb table lists in-frame clones only, not all of them. The profile shows under 150,000 clones, 81% of them singletons. Sample: PBMCs. The receptors here all came from a man between 18 and 29 years old in good health and CMV-seronegative. Each CDR3 is given with its conserved first and last residue. D genes are given only for firm matches. Expanded clones are given a class, and other clones once, few, many or no size at all.

NA NA TRBJ1-5 TRBV27 CASSFSSNQPQHF TGTGCCAGCAGTTTCAGTAGCAATCAGCCCCAGCATTTT
NA NA TRBJ2-4 TRBV4-1 CASSQDRGGVLAKNIQYF TGCGCCAGCAGCCAAGATAGGGGGGGCGTTCTAGCCAAAAACATTCAGTACTTC
NA NA TRBJ2-7 TRBV10-2 CASRTGEGNEQYF TGCGCCAGCAGGACAGGAGAGGGGAACGAGCAGTACTTC
NA NA TRBJ1-2 TRBV6-5 CASRRRDYGYTF TGTGCCAGCAGGCGTCGGGACTATGGCTACACCTTC
NA NA TRBJ1-1 TRBV4-3 CASSQEWRETERAEAFF TGCGCCAGCAGCCAAGAATGGAGAGAGACAGAACGGGCTGAAGCTTTCTTT
NA NA TRBJ2-3 TRBV7-9 CASSFPQGSTTDTQYF TGTGCCAGCAGCTTCCCTCAGGGCAGCACCACAGATACGCAGTATTTT
few NA TRBJ1-2 TRBV4-3 CASSQPGSYGYTF TGCGCCAGCAGCCAACCCGGGTCATATGGCTACACCTTC
NA TRBD2 TRBJ2-7 TRBV5-1 CASSLGASGDYEQYF TGCGCCAGCAGCTTGGGTGCTAGCGGGGACTACGAGCAGTACTTC
NA TRBD1 TRBJ2-7 TRBV5-1 CASSLWTGRHEQYF TGCGCCAGCAGCTTATGGACAGGGAGGCACGAGCAGTACTTC
NA NA TRBJ2-6 TRBV5-4 CASSLQLGDSGANVLTF TGTGCCAGCAGCTTGCAATTAGGAGACTCTGGGGCCAACGTCCTGACTTTC
NA NA TRBJ2-1 TRBV18 CASSPPTEFEQFF TGTGCCAGCTCACCACCCACAGAGTTTGAGCAGTTCTTC
few NA TRBJ1-5 TRBV7-9 CASSLAQAGGNQPQHF TGTGCCAGCAGCTTAGCTCAGGCGGGCGGGAATCAGCCCCAGCATTTT
once NA TRBJ2-7 TRBV6-6 CASTRGTFYEQYF TGTGCCAGCACCCGTGGGACATTCTACGAGCAGTACTTC
once TRBD1 TRBJ1-1 TRBV27 CASSSYRGLGGTEAFF TGTGCCAGCAGTTCCTACAGGGGGCTAGGCGGCACTGAAGCTTTCTTT
NA NA TRBJ1-3 TRBV27 CASKREYSGNTIYF TGTGCCAGCAAAAGGGAGTACTCTGGAAACACCATATATTTT
NA NA TRBJ1-5 TRBV5-6 CASSLYRRVEWSNQPQHF TGTGCCAGCAGCTTGTATCGCAGGGTGGAGTGGAGCAATCAGCCCCAGCATTTT
NA NA TRBJ1-2 TRBV6-5 CASSRSRAGAYGYTF TGTGCCAGCAGCCGAAGTAGAGCGGGGGCTTATGGCTACACCTTC
NA NA TRBJ2-1 TRBV5-1 CASSLAGVGSYNEQFF TGCGCCAGCAGCTTGGCCGGGGTAGGATCCTACAATGAGCAGTTCTTC
NA TRBD1 TRBJ1-4 TRBV28 CASSFYGTGYNEKLFF TGTGCCAGCAGTTTCTACGGGACAGGTTATAATGAAAAACTGTTTTTT
NA TRBD2 TRBJ2-1 TRBV10-1 CASSESGRGTSGVREQFF TGCGCCAGCAGTGAGTCGGGGCGCGGGACTAGCGGGGTTCGCGAGCAGTTCTTC
NA TRBD2 TRBJ2-5 TRBV4-2 CASSQALAATQYF TGTGCCAGCAGCCAAGCTCTAGCGGCGACCCAGTACTTC
NA NA TRBJ1-3 TRBV7-9 CASSPFSGNTIYF TGTGCCAGCAGCCCGTTCTCTGGAAACACCATATATTTT
NA NA TRBJ2-7 TRBV19 CASSIVAGFPYEQYF TGTGCCAGTAGTATAGTCGCAGGGTTTCCCTACGAGCAGTACTTC
few NA TRBJ2-7 TRBV6-1 CASSPLEGSGNEQYF TGTGCCAGCAGTCCCCTGGAAGGGAGTGGTAACGAGCAGTACTTC
once NA TRBJ2-7 TRBV29-1 CSVEDTRLSYEQYF TGCAGCGTTGAAGATACGAGGCTCTCCTACGAGCAGTACTTC
NA NA TRBJ1-6 TRBV6-6 CASTFVDNSPLHF TGTGCCAGCACATTCGTAGATAATTCACCCCTCCACTTT
few TRBD1 TRBJ2-2 TRBV7-8 CASSSRGGRTGELFF TGTGCCAGCAGCTCTAGAGGGGGCCGCACCGGGGAGCTGTTTTTT
NA NA TRBJ2-7 TRBV7-9 CASSPPGSPYEQYF TGTGCCAGCTCCCCCCCGGGGAGCCCTTACGAGCAGTACTTC
NA NA TRBJ1-5 TRBV27 CASSFSGKGQPQHF TGTGCCAGCAGTTTTTCAGGGAAGGGTCAGCCCCAGCATTTT
NA TRBD2 TRBJ2-1 TRBV29-1 CSVVERGPYNEQFF TGCAGCGTTGTGGAGCGGGGCCCCTACAATGAGCAGTTCTTC
NA NA TRBJ2-7 TRBV29-1 CSGRQGTTNSYEQYF TGCAGCGGAAGACAGGGGACTACTAACTCCTACGAGCAGTACTTC
once NA TRBJ1-5 TRBV7-2 CASSLFGVSNQPQHF TGTGCCAGCAGCTTATTTGGAGTTAGCAATCAGCCCCAGCATTTT
few TRBD2 TRBJ2-1 TRBV6-4 CASSDAASGYNEQFF TGTGCCAGCAGTGACGCGGCTAGCGGGTACAATGAGCAGTTCTTC
NA TRBD1 TRBJ2-7 TRBV18 CASSPFSLTGDEQYF TGTGCCAGCTCACCATTCTCCCTTACAGGGGACGAGCAGTACTTC
few NA TRBJ1-1 TRBV29-1 CSVGSVGGKEAFF TGCAGCGTTGGGTCCGTCGGAGGGAAAGAAGCTTTCTTT
NA NA TRBJ1-1 TRBV6-5 CASSPGYTEAFF TGTGCCAGCAGCCCCGGGTACACTGAAGCTTTCTTT